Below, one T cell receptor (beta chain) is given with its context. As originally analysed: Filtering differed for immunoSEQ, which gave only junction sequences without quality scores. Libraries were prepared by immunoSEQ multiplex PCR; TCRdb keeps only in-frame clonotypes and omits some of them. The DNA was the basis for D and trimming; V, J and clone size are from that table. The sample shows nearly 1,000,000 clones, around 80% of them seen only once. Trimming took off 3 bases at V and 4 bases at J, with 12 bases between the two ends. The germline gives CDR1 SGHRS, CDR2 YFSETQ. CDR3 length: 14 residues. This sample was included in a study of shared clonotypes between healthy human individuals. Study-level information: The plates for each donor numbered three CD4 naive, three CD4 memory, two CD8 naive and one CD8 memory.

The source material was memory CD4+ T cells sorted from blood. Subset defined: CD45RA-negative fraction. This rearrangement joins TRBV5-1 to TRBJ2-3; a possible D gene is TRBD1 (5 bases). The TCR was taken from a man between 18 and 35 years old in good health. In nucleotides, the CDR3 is TGCGCCAGCAGCTCGGACAAGGGGCCAGATACGCAGTATTTT. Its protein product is CASSSDKGPDTQYF. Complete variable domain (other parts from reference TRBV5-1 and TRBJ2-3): KAGVTQTPRYLIKTRGQQVTLSCSPISGHRSVSWYQQTPGQGLQFLFEYFSETQRNKGNFPGRFSGRQFSNSRSEMNVSTLELGDSALYLCASSSDKGPDTQYFGPGTRLTVL.